This T cell receptor beta chain originates from a study of T-cell memory formation after mild COVID-19. Regarding the study as a whole: Certain responding clones were present in pre-infection memory, suggesting participation of cross-reactive memory.

This CDR3 is built from 14 residues. Trimming took 4 bases from V and 11 from J; bases not matched to a gene: 12. The germline V gene encodes CDR1 MDHEN and CDR2 SYDVKM. With regard to this clonotype: Its antigen is unknown.

TCR alpha and TCR beta cDNA libraries carrying sample barcodes and UMIs were produced by 5'RACE using constant-segment primers. TCRdb reprocessed the 5' RACE reads via MiXCR and lists one record per CDR3 protein. The sample includes around 160,000 distinct CDR3 sequences, approximately 10% of them seen just once. The clonotype was recovered from a man aged 18-30 years who had mild COVID-19 (a few samples of this study predate the infection). Cell type and time point are not known. Sequenced sample: PBMCs or a T cell subset sorted from them (not recorded which). The genes are TRBV28 and TRBJ2-5, with 8 bases fitting TRBD2. The DNA of the CDR3 is TGTGCCAGCAGTTCGGCGGGGGGCCACTTTCCTCAGTACTTC. Translation: CASSSAGGHFPQYF.